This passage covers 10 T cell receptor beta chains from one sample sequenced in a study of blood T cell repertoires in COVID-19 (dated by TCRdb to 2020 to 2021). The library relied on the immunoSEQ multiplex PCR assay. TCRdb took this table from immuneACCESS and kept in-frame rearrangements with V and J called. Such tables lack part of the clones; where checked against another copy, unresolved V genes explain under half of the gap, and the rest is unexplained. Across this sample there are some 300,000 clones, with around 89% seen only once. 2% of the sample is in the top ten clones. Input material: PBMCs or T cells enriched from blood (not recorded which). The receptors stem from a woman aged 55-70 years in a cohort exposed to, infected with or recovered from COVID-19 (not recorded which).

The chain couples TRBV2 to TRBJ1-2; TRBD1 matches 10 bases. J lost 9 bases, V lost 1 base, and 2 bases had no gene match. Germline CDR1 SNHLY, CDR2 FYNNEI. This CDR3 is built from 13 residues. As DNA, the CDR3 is TGTGCCAGCAGTGAAGTGGACAGGGGGAGCTACACCTTC. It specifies CASSEVDRGSYTF.

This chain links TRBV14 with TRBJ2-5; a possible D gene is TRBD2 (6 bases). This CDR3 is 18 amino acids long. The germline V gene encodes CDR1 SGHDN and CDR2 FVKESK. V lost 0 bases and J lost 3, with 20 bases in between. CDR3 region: CASSQDQDGGVGEETQYF. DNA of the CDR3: TGTGCCAGCAGCCAAGATCAGGACGGGGGAGTTGGTGAAGAGACCCAGTACTTC.

The DNA for the CDR3 is TGTGCCAGCAGGGCGGGGTTTGACACCGGGGAGCTGTTTTTT. It encodes CASRAGFDTGELFF. The J gene is TRBJ2-2, the V gene TRBV6-5, with D maybe TRBD2 (6 bases). The germline CDR1 and CDR2 sequences are MNHEY and SVGAGI. V was cut by 6 bases and J by 3 bases, with 11 bases left in between. The CDR3 loop spans 14 amino acids.

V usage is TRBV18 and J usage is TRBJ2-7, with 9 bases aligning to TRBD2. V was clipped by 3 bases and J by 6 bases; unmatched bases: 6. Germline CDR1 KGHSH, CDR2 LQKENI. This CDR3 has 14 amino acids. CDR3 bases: TGTGCCAGCTCACCGGGGACTAGCCACCGCGAGCAGTACTTC. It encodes CASSPGTSHREQYF.

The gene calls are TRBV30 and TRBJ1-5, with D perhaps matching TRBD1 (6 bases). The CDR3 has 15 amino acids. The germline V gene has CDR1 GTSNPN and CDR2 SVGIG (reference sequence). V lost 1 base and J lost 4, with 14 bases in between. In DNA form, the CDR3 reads TGTGCCTGGAGTGCCCCCGGGACACAGAATCAGCCCCAGCATTTT. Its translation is CAWSAPGTQNQPQHF.

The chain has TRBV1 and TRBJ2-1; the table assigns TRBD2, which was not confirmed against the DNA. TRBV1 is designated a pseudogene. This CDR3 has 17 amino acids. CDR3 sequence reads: CTSSQEKREGSYNEQFF. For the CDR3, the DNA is TGCACCAGCAGCCAGGAAAAGCGGGAGGGGTCCTACAATGAGCAGTTCTTC.

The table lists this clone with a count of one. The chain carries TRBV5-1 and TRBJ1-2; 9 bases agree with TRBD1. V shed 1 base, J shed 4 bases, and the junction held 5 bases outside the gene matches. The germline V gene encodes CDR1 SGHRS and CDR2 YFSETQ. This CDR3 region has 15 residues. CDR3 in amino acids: CASSLTGGLSYGYTF. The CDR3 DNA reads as TGCGCCAGCAGCTTGACAGGGGGCTTGAGCTATGGCTACACCTTC.

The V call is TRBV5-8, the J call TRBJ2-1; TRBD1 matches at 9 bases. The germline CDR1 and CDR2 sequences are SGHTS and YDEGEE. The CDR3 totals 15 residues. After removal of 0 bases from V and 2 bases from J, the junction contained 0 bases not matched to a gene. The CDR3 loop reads CASSLGQGAYNEQFF. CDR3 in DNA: TGTGCCAGCAGCTTGGGACAGGGGGCCTACAATGAGCAGTTCTTC.

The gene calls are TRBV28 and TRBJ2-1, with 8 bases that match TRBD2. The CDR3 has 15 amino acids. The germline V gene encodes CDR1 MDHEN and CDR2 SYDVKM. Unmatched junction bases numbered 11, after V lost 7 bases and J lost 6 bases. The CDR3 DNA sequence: TGTGCCAGCAAAACGGCGCGGGAGGCGCTCAATGAGCAGTTCTTC. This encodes CASKTAREALNEQFF. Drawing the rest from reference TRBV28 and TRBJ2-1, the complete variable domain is DVKVTQSSRYLVKRTGEKVFLECVQDMDHENMFWYRQDPGLGLRLIYFSYDVKMKEKGDIPEGYSVSREKKERFSLILESASTNQTSMYLCASKTAREALNEQFFGPGTRLTVL.

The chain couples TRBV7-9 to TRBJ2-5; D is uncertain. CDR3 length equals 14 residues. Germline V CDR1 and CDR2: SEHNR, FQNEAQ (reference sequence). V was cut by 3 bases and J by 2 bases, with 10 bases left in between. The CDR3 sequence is CASSFSLFQETQYF. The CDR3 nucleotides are TGTGCCAGCAGCTTTTCACTGTTTCAAGAGACCCAGTACTTC.